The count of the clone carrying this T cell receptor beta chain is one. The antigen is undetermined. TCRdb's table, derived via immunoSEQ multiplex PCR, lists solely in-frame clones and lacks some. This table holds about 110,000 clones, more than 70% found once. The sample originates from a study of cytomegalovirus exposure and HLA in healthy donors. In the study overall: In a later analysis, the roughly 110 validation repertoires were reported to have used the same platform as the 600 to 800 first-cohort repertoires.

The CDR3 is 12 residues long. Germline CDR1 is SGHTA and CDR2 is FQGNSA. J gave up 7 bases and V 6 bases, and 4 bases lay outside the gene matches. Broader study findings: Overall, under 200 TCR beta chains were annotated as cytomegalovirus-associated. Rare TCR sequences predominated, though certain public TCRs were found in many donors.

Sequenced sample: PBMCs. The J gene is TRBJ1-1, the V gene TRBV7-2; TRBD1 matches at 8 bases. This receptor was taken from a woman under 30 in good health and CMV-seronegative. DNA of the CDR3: TGTGCCAGCAGATGGGACAGGAATGAAGCTTTCTTT. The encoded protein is CASRWDRNEAFF.